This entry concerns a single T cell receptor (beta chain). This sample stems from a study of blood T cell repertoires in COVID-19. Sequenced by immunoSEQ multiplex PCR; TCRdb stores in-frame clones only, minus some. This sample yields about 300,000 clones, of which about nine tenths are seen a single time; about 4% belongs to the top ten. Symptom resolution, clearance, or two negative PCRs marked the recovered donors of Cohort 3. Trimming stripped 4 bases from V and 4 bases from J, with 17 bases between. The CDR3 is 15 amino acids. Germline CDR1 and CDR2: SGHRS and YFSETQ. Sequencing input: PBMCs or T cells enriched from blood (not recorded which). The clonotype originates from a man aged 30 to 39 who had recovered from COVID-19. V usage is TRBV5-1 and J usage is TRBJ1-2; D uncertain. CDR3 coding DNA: TGCGCCAGCAGCCCTTTAGTTCTCTATGGCTATGGCTACACCTTC. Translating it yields CASSPLVLYGYGYTF.